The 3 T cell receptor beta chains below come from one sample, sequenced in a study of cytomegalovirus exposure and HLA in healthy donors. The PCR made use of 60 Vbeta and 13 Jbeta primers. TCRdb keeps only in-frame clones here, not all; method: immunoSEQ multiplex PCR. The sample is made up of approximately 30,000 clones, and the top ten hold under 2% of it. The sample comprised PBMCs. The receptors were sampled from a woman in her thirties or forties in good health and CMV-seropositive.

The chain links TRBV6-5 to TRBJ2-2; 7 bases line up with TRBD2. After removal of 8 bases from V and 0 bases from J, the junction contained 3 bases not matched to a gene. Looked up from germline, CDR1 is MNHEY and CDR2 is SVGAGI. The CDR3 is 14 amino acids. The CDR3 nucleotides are TGTGCCAGCCGGCGGGGGACGAACACCGGGGAGCTGTTTTTT. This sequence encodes CASRRGTNTGELFF.

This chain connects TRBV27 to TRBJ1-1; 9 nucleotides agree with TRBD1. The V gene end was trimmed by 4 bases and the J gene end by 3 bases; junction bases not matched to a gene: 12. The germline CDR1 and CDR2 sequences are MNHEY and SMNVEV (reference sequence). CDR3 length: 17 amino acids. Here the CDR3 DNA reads TGTGCCAGCAGTTCCCACCTTTGGGACAGGGATTACACTGAAGCTTTCTTT. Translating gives CASSSHLWDRDYTEAFF.

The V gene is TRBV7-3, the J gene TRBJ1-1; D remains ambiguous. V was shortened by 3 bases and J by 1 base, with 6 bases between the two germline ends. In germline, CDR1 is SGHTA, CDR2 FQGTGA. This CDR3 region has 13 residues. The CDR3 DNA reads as TGTGCCAGCAGCTTGGGAGCGAACACTGAAGCTTTCTTT. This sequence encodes CASSLGANTEAFF.